Listed below are T cell receptor beta chains from one sample, sequenced in a study of cytomegalovirus exposure and HLA in healthy donors. Some clones are missing from TCRdb's copy, which holds only in-frame ones; the method was immunoSEQ multiplex PCR. The sample lists under 150,000 clones; approximately 77% were seen once. Sequencing used PBMCs. Receptors originate from a woman in her 40s in good health and CMV-seronegative. CDR3s include the opening cysteine and the closing phenylalanine or tryptophan. The order of the fields is J gene, clone size, V gene, D gene, CDR3 DNA, CDR3 protein. D genes are given only for firm matches. Clone size is given for some rows only: seen once, a few or many times, or a class if the clone is expanded.

TRBJ2-7	once	TRBV29-1	-	TGCAGCGTTGAAGATCTCAGGTTCCCCTACGAGCAGTACTTC	CSVEDLRFPYEQYF
TRBJ1-2	few	TRBV18	TRBD1	TGTGCCAGCTCCGGGACAGGAGATAACTATGGCTACACCTTC	CASSGTGDNYGYTF
TRBJ1-6	-	TRBV6-5	TRBD1	TGTGCCAGCAGGGATTGGACAGGGGGCAATTCACCCCTCCACTTT	CASRDWTGGNSPLHF
TRBJ1-4	-	TRBV7-6	TRBD1	TGTGCCAGCAGCTCCCCGGGACAGCATAATGAAAAACTGTTTTTT	CASSSPGQHNEKLFF
TRBJ1-1	once	TRBV5-7	-	TGTGCCAGCAGCTTTATACTCCGGGGAGCTTTCTTT	CASSFILRGAFF
TRBJ2-7	-	TRBV19	TRBD1	TGTGCCAGTAGTCACCCGTCCCCCGGGACAGGGGCCTCCGAGCAGTACTTC	CASSHPSPGTGASEQYF
TRBJ1-4	few	TRBV18	-	TGTGCCAGCTCGCGGGAGGCTGGGGGCGCGTCTACTAATGAAAAACTGTTTTTT	CASSREAGGASTNEKLFF
TRBJ2-1	few	TRBV19	TRBD2	TGTGCCAGTAGTAGTGCGGGGGGAAACAATGAGCAGTTCTTC	CASSSAGGNNEQFF
TRBJ1-1	once	TRBV30	TRBD1	TGTGCCTGGAGTGGAACAGGGGGCACTGAAGCTTTCTTT	CAWSGTGGTEAFF
TRBJ1-2	-	TRBV30	TRBD1	TGTGCCTGGAGTCAGGGGGCTCAGGGCTACACCTTC	CAWSQGAQGYTF
TRBJ2-1	-	TRBV27	TRBD2	TGTGCCAGCCATAATAGCGGGGGGGTCCCGAATGAGCAGTTCTTC	CASHNSGGVPNEQFF
TRBJ1-4	-	TRBV19	-	TGTGCCAGTAGTACCGACAGGTCCGGAAAACTGTTTTTT	CASSTDRSGKLFF
TRBJ1-5	few	TRBV7-2	-	TGTGCCAGCAGCTCCGGGGGGCAGACTTATCAGCCCCAGCATTTT	CASSSGGQTYQPQHF
TRBJ2-3	-	TRBV9	-	TGTGCCAGCGGAGGTTCTAGCACAGATACGCAGTATTTT	CASGGSSTDTQYF
TRBJ2-3	-	TRBV7-3	TRBD1	TGTGCCAGCAGCTTAACCGGGGACAGACTCACAGATACGCAGTATTTT	CASSLTGDRLTDTQYF
TRBJ1-5	-	TRBV4-1	TRBD1	TGCGCCAGCAGCCCCCGAGGGGGCTGGGGCAATCAGCCCCAGCATTTT	CASSPRGGWGNQPQHF
TRBJ2-7	-	TRBV6-5	-	TGTGCCAGCAGTTACAAGGGGAACGACTACGAGCAGTACTTC	CASSYKGNDYEQYF
TRBJ2-7	few	TRBV30	TRBD1	TGTGCCTGGGACAGGGGTTACGAGCAGTACTTC	CAWDRGYEQYF
TRBJ1-2	once	TRBV6-5	TRBD1	TGTGCCAGCAGTGCGACAGGGCCCGGAGGCCACACCTTC	CASSATGPGGHTF
TRBJ1-1	few	TRBV6-5	TRBD1	TGTGCCAGCAGTACGGACAGGGGGCGAACTGAAGCTTTCTTT	CASSTDRGRTEAFF
TRBJ2-2	-	TRBV28	-	TGTGCCAGCACTCTACCCACCGGGGTTGGGGAGCTGTTTTTT	CASTLPTGVGELFF
TRBJ1-2	-	TRBV5-1	-	TGCGCCAGCAGTGAGGATAAAGGCTATGGCTACACCTTC	CASSEDKGYGYTF
TRBJ2-6	-	TRBV4-1	TRBD2	TGCGCCAGCAGCCAAGCGGGTCGGGGGGGCGTCCTGACTTTC	CASSQAGRGGVLTF
TRBJ2-6	once	TRBV19	TRBD1	TGTGCCAGTAACTATTTACAGGGGGTTCCCTCTGGGGCCAACGTCCTGACTTTC	CASNYLQGVPSGANVLTF
TRBJ2-5	-	TRBV6-1	TRBD1	TGTGCCAGCAGTGGGACAGGTCAAGAGACCCAGTACTTC	CASSGTGQETQYF
TRBJ1-2	-	TRBV5-1	-	TGCGCCAGCAGCCACCCAACGGGGAACTATGGCTACACCTTC	CASSHPTGNYGYTF
TRBJ2-3	-	TRBV7-6	-	TGTGCCAGCAGCTCACTAGGCTTCACAGATACGCAGTATTTT	CASSSLGFTDTQYF
TRBJ1-5	-	TRBV21-1	-	TGTGCCAGCAGGGGACAAGGAAGGTGCTTTGGCAATCAGCCCCAGCATTTT	CASRGQGRCFGNQPQHF
TRBJ1-5	-	TRBV5-1	-	TGCGCCAGCAGCTTGGAATCGAGCAATCAGCCCCAGCATTTT	CASSLESSNQPQHF
TRBJ2-2	few	TRBV5-4	TRBD1	TGTGCCAGCAGCCACGTAATGGGACAGTACAACACCGGGGAGCTGTTTTTT	CASSHVMGQYNTGELFF
TRBJ2-7	-	TRBV6-5	-	TGTGCCAGCAGTTACTCCCTAGGGGCGTTTAGGGAGCAGTACTTC	CASSYSLGAFREQYF
TRBJ2-7	-	TRBV19	TRBD2	TGTGCCAGTAGCTCCCCAGGGAGGGGAGCCTACGAGCAGTACTTC	CASSSPGRGAYEQYF
TRBJ1-4	-	TRBV4-2	-	TGTGCCAGCAGCCAAGACCAGGACAGCCTTAATGAAAAACTGTTTTTT	CASSQDQDSLNEKLFF
TRBJ1-2	-	TRBV19	TRBD1	TGTGCCAGTAGCGAGGGACAGGGACCTCAATTCTATGGCTACACCTTC	CASSEGQGPQFYGYTF
TRBJ1-2	-	TRBV5-4	-	TGTGCCAGCAGCTTGGGCGGCCGCTCAAACTATGGCTACACCTTC	CASSLGGRSNYGYTF
TRBJ1-1	-	TRBV6-5	-	TGTGCCAGCAGTACAGGGTTCATGAACACTGAAGCTTTCTTT	CASSTGFMNTEAFF
TRBJ2-5	-	TRBV5-1	TRBD2	TGCGCCAGCAGCTTGTGGGTAGCGGGGGGCCAAGAGACCCAGTACTTC	CASSLWVAGGQETQYF
TRBJ1-3	-	TRBV9	TRBD1	TGTGCCAGCAGCCCTGACAGGGGCAGGGATACCATATATTTT	CASSPDRGRDTIYF
TRBJ1-1	-	TRBV7-9	-	TGTGCCAGCAGCCCAGGACGCAGGGAGGGTGAAGCTTTCTTT	CASSPGRREGEAFF
TRBJ1-2	-	TRBV11-2	-	TGTGCCAGCAGCTCCGACCCGACAGGAGTTGTAGGAGGCTACACCTTC	CASSSDPTGVVGGYTF
TRBJ1-5	-	TRBV4-3	-	TGCGCCAGCAGCCAAGATCCGGGTCAGCCCCAGCATTTT	CASSQDPGQPQHF
TRBJ1-5	-	TRBV6-5	-	TGTGCCAGCAGGCCGGACAAAAATCAGCCCCAGCATTTT	CASRPDKNQPQHF
TRBJ1-1	-	TRBV19	TRBD1	TGTGCCAGTCGTGACGCACAGGGGAAGCACACTGAAGCTTTCTTT	CASRDAQGKHTEAFF
TRBJ1-5	once	TRBV28	TRBD1	TGTGCCAGCAGTTTATGGGACAGGGAGAATCAGCCCCAGCATTTT	CASSLWDRENQPQHF
TRBJ1-4	once	TRBV7-2	-	TGTGCCAGCACCCCCAGCAGGGTTTTTGGCGAAAAACTGTTTTTT	CASTPSRVFGEKLFF
TRBJ1-1	-	TRBV5-1	-	TGCGCCAGCAGCTTGTCAGGTGCAGCGAACACTGAAGCTTTCTTT	CASSLSGAANTEAFF
TRBJ1-3	-	TRBV5-4	-	TGTGCCAGCAGCCCCGACGCAGGGAGGGTTGACACCATATATTTT	CASSPDAGRVDTIYF
TRBJ2-5	-	TRBV7-9	-	TGTGCCAGCAGCTTAGATTCTCTCCAAGAGACCCAGTACTTC	CASSLDSLQETQYF